These T cell receptor beta chains were read from a single sample in a study of blood T cell repertoires in COVID-19. Profiling relied on immunoSEQ multiplex PCR, and the TCRdb table lists in-frame clones only, not all of them. The table lists some 260,000 clones, about nine tenths of them singletons. Source material: PBMCs or T cells enriched from blood (not recorded which). All receptors derive from a man aged 40-55 years who had recovered from COVID-19. Both conserved end residues are part of each CDR3. The order of the fields is V gene, J gene, D gene, clone size, CDR3 DNA, CDR3 protein. A D gene is named only where the DNA matches it firmly. Rows give clone size only sometimes, using once, few, many, or a class for an expanded clone.

>TRBV28|TRBJ2-1|TRBD2|NA
TGTGCCAGCAGTTTCGGGACTAGGCCATACAATGAGCAGTTCTTC
CASSFGTRPYNEQFF
>TRBV7-8|TRBJ2-1|TRBD2|NA
TGTGCCAGCAGCACTAGCGGGAGTCTTCTGACCTACAATGAGCAGTTCTTC
CASSTSGSLLTYNEQFF
>TRBV5-8|TRBJ2-7|TRBD2|NA
TGTGCCAGCAGCTTGGGACTAGCGACCTACGAGCAGTACTTC
CASSLGLATYEQYF
>TRBV28|TRBJ2-1|TRBD2|NA
TGTGCCAGCAGTCAAGTCCTCAGTCCGGGGGGGGCGTTGCGAAATGAGCAGTTCTTC
CASSQVLSPGGALRNEQFF
>TRBV24-1|TRBJ1-2|NA|NA
TGTGCCACCAGTGACAGGGCTCACTATGGCTACACCTTC
CATSDRAHYGYTF
>TRBV6-5|TRBJ1-2|TRBD1|NA
TGTGCCAGCAGTCCCAGGGGGCGGAACTATGGCTACACCTTC
CASSPRGRNYGYTF
>TRBV27|TRBJ2-5|TRBD2|NA
TGTGCCAGCAACCGAGCACTAGCGGGAAAAGAGACCCAGTACTTC
CASNRALAGKETQYF
>TRBV30|TRBJ1-6|TRBD1|NA
TGTGCCTGGAGTGTACGGGACAGGGGCAATTCACCCCTCCACTTT
CAWSVRDRGNSPLHF
>TRBV25-1|TRBJ2-5|NA|NA
TGTGCCAGCAGTGAATTGGGGGAGGCCCAGTACTTC
CASSELGEAQYF
>TRBV15|TRBJ1-5|NA|NA
TGTGCCACCAGCAGGGTTGGGGCAGGGCGGCCCCAGCATTTT
CATSRVGAGRPQHF
>TRBV3-1/TRBV3-2|TRBJ1-1|NA|NA
TGTGCCAGCAGCCAAATGAACTCAGGGCCCACTGAAGCTTTCTTT
CASSQMNSGPTEAFF
>TRBV5-1|TRBJ1-1|NA|NA
TGCGCCAGCAGCTTGGGGGGGCTCCCTGAAGCTTTCTTT
CASSLGGLPEAFF
>TRBV18|TRBJ2-6|TRBD1|NA
TGTGCCAGCTCCCCCACGGACAGGTCGGGGGCCAACGTCCTGACTTTC
CASSPTDRSGANVLTF
>TRBV4-2|TRBJ1-2|NA|NA
TGTGCCAGCAGCCAAGATACGGCCCAGCTGACTTGGGGCTACACCTTC
CASSQDTAQLTWGYTF
>TRBV4-2|TRBJ2-7|NA|NA
TGTGCCAGCAGCCCCTACAGTAACGTCAACGAGCAGTACTTC
CASSPYSNVNEQYF
>TRBV11-2|TRBJ1-4|NA|NA
TGTGCCAGCAGCTTATTCTTGAGGGAAAAACTGTTTTTT
CASSLFLREKLFF
>TRBV6-5|TRBJ1-4|TRBD1|NA
TGTGCCAGCAGTACGACAGGGCAAACTAATGAAAAACTGTTTTTT
CASSTTGQTNEKLFF
>TRBV30|TRBJ1-1|NA|NA
TGTGCCTGGAGCCAGAGGCTCACTGAAGCTTTCTTT
CAWSQRLTEAFF
>TRBV6-5|TRBJ2-5|NA|NA
TGTGCCAGCAGATCGACCGCGGGAGAGACCCAGTACTTC
CASRSTAGETQYF
>TRBV27|TRBJ1-2|NA|NA
TGTGCCAGCAGTTTATCGGCGACATATAGACCCAACTATGGCTACACCTTC
CASSLSATYRPNYGYTF
>TRBV24-1|TRBJ2-1|NA|NA
TGTGCCACCAGAGTTGGACAGCTAACTGAGCAGTTCTTC
CATRVGQLTEQFF
>TRBV7-2|TRBJ2-3|NA|NA
TGTGCCAGCAGCGTAGTCGGGAGTAATTCAGATACGCAGTATTTT
CASSVVGSNSDTQYF
>TRBV30|TRBJ2-3|NA|NA
TGTGCCATTCCCTCGGGAGTACAAGATACGCAGTATTTT
CAIPSGVQDTQYF
>TRBV13|TRBJ1-1|TRBD1|NA
TGTGCCAGCAGCTTGAAGGGGGCAAGGGACACTGAAGCTTTCTTT
CASSLKGARDTEAFF
>TRBV5-1|TRBJ1-1|NA|NA
TGCGCCAGCAGCTTGGAGGCAGGGGCAGGAGGTGAAGCTTTCTTT
CASSLEAGAGGEAFF
>TRBV29-1|TRBJ1-1|TRBD1|few
TGCAGCGTTGAAGGGGACAGGGGGGCGCACACTGAAGCTTTCTTT
CSVEGDRGAHTEAFF
>TRBV5-5|TRBJ1-2|NA|once
TGTGCCAGCAGCTGGGGGGAAAGGGCAGGTGGCTACACCTTC
CASSWGERAGGYTF
>TRBV11-2|TRBJ1-2|NA|NA
TGTGCCAGCAGCTTAGCTTTTAACTATGGCTACACCTTC
CASSLAFNYGYTF
>TRBV7-9|TRBJ1-1|NA|NA
TGTGCCAGCAGGGCCTCGGGGGGGAGAGGTGAAGCTTTCTTT
CASRASGGRGEAFF
>TRBV30|TRBJ1-4|TRBD1|NA
TGTGCCTGGAGTATACGGACAGGGGGGAATGAAAAACTGTTTTTT
CAWSIRTGGNEKLFF
>TRBV9|TRBJ2-7|NA|NA
TGTGCCAGCAGCGGAGAGGGGTTGGGGGGTAGGCCCCAAAATGAATGGCAGTACTTC
CASSGEGLGGRPQNEWQYF
>TRBV5-1|TRBJ2-7|TRBD2|NA
TGCGCCAGCAGCTTGAGACTAGCGGGGGGAGAGGGGCAGTACTTC
CASSLRLAGGEGQYF
>TRBV29-1|TRBJ2-7|TRBD2|NA
TGCAGCGTCGAAGGACTAGCGGGAGTCGGGGAGCAGTACTTC
CSVEGLAGVGEQYF
>TRBV5-3|TRBJ2-2|NA|NA
TGTGCTCGAAGAGGGGGGGCCATTAACACCGGGGAGCTGTTTTTT
CARRGGAINTGELFF
>TRBV6-1|TRBJ1-5|NA|NA
TGTGCCAGCAGTGAAAAACCAGGGAGCAATCAGCCCCAGCATTTT
CASSEKPGSNQPQHF
>TRBV7-8|TRBJ2-7|TRBD1|NA
TGTGCCAGCAGCTTAGTATCAGGGGGCAGCTCCTACGAGCAGTACTTC
CASSLVSGGSSYEQYF
>TRBV4-1|TRBJ1-1|NA|NA
TGCGCCAGCAGCCAAGTGGCGGTGGGGAACACTGAAGCTTTCTTT
CASSQVAVGNTEAFF
>TRBV2|TRBJ2-3|TRBD1|NA
TGTGCCAGCACCGCGGACAGGGGCACAGATACGCAGTATTTT
CASTADRGTDTQYF
>TRBV28|TRBJ1-5|NA|few
TGTGCCAGCAGTTTTTCCCGCGTGGGACTGAATCAGCCCCAGCATTTT
CASSFSRVGLNQPQHF
>TRBV10-3|TRBJ2-1|TRBD2|NA
TGTGCCATCAGGGCTAGCGGGAGCTCCTACAATGAGCAGTTCTTC
CAIRASGSSYNEQFF
>TRBV27|TRBJ2-7|NA|NA
TGTGCCAGCAGTTTGGCCGAGCAGTACTTC
CASSLAEQYF